This TCR beta chain is drawn from a study of blood T cell repertoires in COVID-19. Study summary: COVID-19 samples collected from the United States, Italy and Spain covered acute and convalescent phases.

Study processing details: Reference gene primer amplification in the assay estimated nucleated cell counts. This table comes from immunoSEQ multiplex PCR, and its TCRdb copy is limited to in-frame clones, with some not included. V and J calls and clone size are those listed in that table; D and trimming were worked out from the DNA. The sample includes about 150,000 clones, around 81% seen only once; the top ten take roughly 8.4%. The sequence came from a human donor with acute or convalescent COVID-19. The donor label of this sample is uncertain. Sequencing used peripheral blood.

For the CDR3, the DNA is TGTGCCAGCAGCGTAGAGGGAGACCTTGGAAACACCATATATTTT. It is translated as CASSVEGDLGNTIYF. The J gene is TRBJ1-3, the V gene TRBV9; no clear D. V dropped 0 bases and J dropped 3 bases, with 10 bases sitting between them. This CDR3 comprises 15 residues. Germline-derived CDR1 and CDR2 are SGDLS and YYNGEE. Together with reference TRBV9 and TRBJ1-3, the CDR3 gives the full variable domain: DSGVTQTPKHLITATGQRVTLRCSPRSGDLSVYWYQQSLDQGLQFLIQYYNGEERAKGNILERFSAQQFPDLHSELNLSSLELGDSALYFCASSVEGDLGNTIYFGEGSWLTVV.